The rows below give T cell receptor beta chains drawn from one sample of a study of T cell responses to AZD1222 COVID-19 vaccine. TCRdb's table, derived via immunoSEQ multiplex PCR, lists solely in-frame clones and lacks some. The repertoire holds 150,000 or so clones, with approximately 91% as singletons. The material was peripheral blood, obtained on day 0 of AZD1222 vaccination. The source is an adult in good health. The CDR3 runs from the conserved cysteine through the conserved F or W. D genes are given only for firm matches. Size values are once, few and many counts, or a class for expanded clones, and some rows have none.

v_call	d_call	j_call	clone_size	cdr3_nt	cdr3_aa
TRBV2	NA	TRBJ1-6	NA	TGTGCCAGCAGCCCCAGTAGAGGGACCTATAATTCACCCCTCCACTTT	CASSPSRGTYNSPLHF
TRBV7-2	TRBD1	TRBJ1-5	NA	TGTGCCAGCAGCCGCAGGGGGGGAACTCAGCCCCAGCATTTT	CASSRRGGTQPQHF
TRBV15	NA	TRBJ2-3	NA	TGTGCCACCAGCGGTCATTCGAATAGTGCAGATACGCAGTATTTT	CATSGHSNSADTQYF
TRBV2	NA	TRBJ1-2	NA	TGTGCCAGCAATTCGCAGGGGAGCTACACCTTC	CASNSQGSYTF
TRBV4-2	NA	TRBJ1-1	NA	TGTGCCAGCAGCCAAGAATGGGAAGCTAGAAAAGCTTTCTTT	CASSQEWEARKAFF
TRBV5-4	TRBD1	TRBJ2-1	NA	TGTGCCAGCAGCCCGCCGGGACAGGGTCCCCTCAATGAGCAGTTCTTC	CASSPPGQGPLNEQFF
TRBV24-1	NA	TRBJ1-3	NA	TGTGCCACCAGGCGGGCGGGGGACTCTGGAAACACCATATATTTT	CATRRAGDSGNTIYF
TRBV29-1	NA	TRBJ2-5	NA	TGCAGCGTTGAAGAACGCAGGGCAGAGACCCAGTACTTC	CSVEERRAETQYF
TRBV19	NA	TRBJ2-7	NA	TGTGCCAGTAGTATGGTCGTTTCCTACGAGCAGTACTTC	CASSMVVSYEQYF
TRBV18	TRBD1	TRBJ1-4	NA	TGTGCCAGCTCCCCCGGGACAGGGGGCGCTTCACCTGAAAAACTGTTTTTT	CASSPGTGGASPEKLFF
TRBV5-1	NA	TRBJ2-7	NA	TGCGCCAGCAGCTTCTCGACACCGACACGCTTCTCCGAGCAGTACTTC	CASSFSTPTRFSEQYF
TRBV5-6	NA	TRBJ2-4	NA	TGTGCCAGCAGCTTAGGTCAGGGCCTCGGGTACTTC	CASSLGQGLGYF
TRBV11-2	NA	TRBJ1-6	NA	TGTGCCAGCGGCAACGAGAGGGACTCACCCCTCCACTTT	CASGNERDSPLHF
TRBV19	NA	TRBJ1-2	NA	TGTGCCAGTAGTAGCCTCCACGGAGCGGGATCGAACTATGGCTACACCTTC	CASSSLHGAGSNYGYTF
TRBV7-3	NA	TRBJ2-3	NA	TGTGCCAGCAGCCACGGGGGGCTGTCAGATACGCAGTATTTT	CASSHGGLSDTQYF
TRBV7-9	TRBD2	TRBJ2-3	NA	TGTGCCAGCAGTTTAGGGACTAGCGGGGGCCCGCTAGATACGCAGTATTTT	CASSLGTSGGPLDTQYF
TRBV6-5	NA	TRBJ2-2	few	TGTGCCAGCAGTCAGGGTCCCTCCACCGGGGAGCTGTTTTTT	CASSQGPSTGELFF
TRBV2	NA	TRBJ2-1	NA	TGTGCCAGCCGTCTCAGCGATGAGCAGTTCTTC	CASRLSDEQFF
TRBV4-2	NA	TRBJ1-5	NA	TGTGCCAGCAGCCTTGGACCCCATGCGCAGCCCCAGCATTTT	CASSLGPHAQPQHF
TRBV3-1/TRBV3-2	NA	TRBJ2-6	NA	TGTGCCAGCAGCCCTAGCTCTGGGGCCAACGTCCTGACTTTC	CASSPSSGANVLTF
TRBV19	TRBD2	TRBJ2-7	NA	TGTGCCAGCGGGAGGAACTCAGCGGGGGAGCAGTACTTC	CASGRNSAGEQYF
TRBV3-1/TRBV3-2	NA	TRBJ2-3	NA	TGTGCCAGCAGCCGCCAAGATAGGGGGGCCGGGTTGTATTTT	CASSRQDRGAGLYF
TRBV11-2	NA	TRBJ2-7	NA	TGTGCCAGCAGCTTAGTCGGAGCGAGACTGTCCCCTCTTGTCGGCGAGCAGTACTTC	CASSLVGARLSPLVGEQYF
TRBV18	NA	TRBJ1-3	NA	TGTGCCAGCTCACCATCCTCCTACGGCTCTGGAAACACCATATATTTT	CASSPSSYGSGNTIYF
TRBV3-1/TRBV3-2	NA	TRBJ2-2	NA	TGTGCCAGCAGCCAGGTGCAGGGGTTATTGGACACCGGGGAGCTGTTTTTT	CASSQVQGLLDTGELFF
TRBV19	NA	TRBJ2-7	NA	TGTGCCAGTAGCCCCGACAGACCCTTCGACGAGCAGTACTTC	CASSPDRPFDEQYF
TRBV5-4	NA	TRBJ2-3	NA	TGTGCCAGCAGCTTGTCAGGGATAAGCACAGATACGCAGTATTTT	CASSLSGISTDTQYF
TRBV27	TRBD1	TRBJ1-3	once	TGTGCCAGCAGTCCTAGGGGGGGACAGATCTCTGGAAACACCATATATTTT	CASSPRGGQISGNTIYF
TRBV20-1	NA	TRBJ2-7	few	TGCAGTGCTAGTGGGGCAGCCTCCTACGAGCAGTACTTC	CSASGAASYEQYF
TRBV7-9	TRBD1	TRBJ1-5	NA	TGTGCCAGCAGCTTAGGGGACAGTCAGCCCCAGCATTTT	CASSLGDSQPQHF
TRBV10-3	TRBD1	TRBJ1-3	NA	TGTGCCACGGAGCGGTATGGGACAGGCACCCTCTCTGGAAACACCATATATTTT	CATERYGTGTLSGNTIYF
TRBV6-5	NA	TRBJ1-4	NA	TGTGCCAGCAGCCAGACAGGTCGGATTAATGAAAAACTGTTTTTT	CASSQTGRINEKLFF
TRBV4-1	NA	TRBJ1-2	NA	TGCGCCAGCAGTGGAGTAATCGGCTACACCTTC	CASSGVIGYTF
TRBV3-1/TRBV3-2	NA	TRBJ2-7	NA	TGTGCCAGCAGCCTCGGAGGCGCCGAGCAGTACTTC	CASSLGGAEQYF
TRBV5-1	NA	TRBJ1-5	once	TGCGCCAGCAGCTTGGATCCAGGAGGGCAGCCCCAGCATTTT	CASSLDPGGQPQHF
TRBV11-2	NA	TRBJ2-2	once	TGTGCCAGCAGCTTGGTGGGTTCGAACACCGGGGAGCTGTTTTTT	CASSLVGSNTGELFF
TRBV2	NA	TRBJ1-5	NA	TGTGCCAGCAGTGAAGGGCAGTGGAGTTTAGCCCAGCATTTT	CASSEGQWSLAQHF
TRBV27	NA	TRBJ1-5	NA	TGTGCCAGCAGTTTAAGTTGGAATCAGCCCCAGCATTTT	CASSLSWNQPQHF
TRBV30	NA	TRBJ1-2	NA	TGTGCCTGGAGCTGGACACGGTATGGCTACACCTTC	CAWSWTRYGYTF
TRBV28	NA	TRBJ2-6	NA	TGTGCCAGCAGTCCCCAGAGCTCTGGGGCCAACGTCCTGACTTTC	CASSPQSSGANVLTF
TRBV27	NA	TRBJ1-6	once	TGTGCCAGCAGTTTATTCGATAATTCACCCCTCCACTTT	CASSLFDNSPLHF
TRBV2	NA	TRBJ2-1	NA	TGTGCCAGCGGGAGGAATGAGCAGTTCTTC	CASGRNEQFF
TRBV6-6	NA	TRBJ1-1	NA	TGTGCCACAAACGACAGAGCAACAATGAACACTGAAGCTTTCTTT	CATNDRATMNTEAFF
TRBV12-3/TRBV12-4	NA	TRBJ2-7	NA	TGTGCCAGCAGTTTCGGGGTCCACGAGCAGTACTTC	CASSFGVHEQYF
TRBV7-9	NA	TRBJ1-2	few	TGTGCCAGCAGCTTAAAAATTGGTGGAGGGGGTGACGTAAACTATGGCTACACCTTC	CASSLKIGGGGDVNYGYTF
TRBV4-3	NA	TRBJ1-5	NA	TGCGCCAGCAGCCAAGATCCGGGGGTCGAGGATCAGCCCCAGCATTTT	CASSQDPGVEDQPQHF
TRBV6-5	NA	TRBJ1-2	NA	TGTGCCAGCAGCCTATCCGGGCCTGAGGGTGGCTACACCTTC	CASSLSGPEGGYTF
TRBV29-1	NA	TRBJ1-1	NA	TGCAGCGTCGTGCCCAAGATGAACACTGAAGCTTTCTTT	CSVVPKMNTEAFF
TRBV13	NA	TRBJ1-3	NA	TGTGCCAGCAGCTTAGGGGCGGCAACTGGAAACACCATATATTTT	CASSLGAATGNTIYF
TRBV27	NA	TRBJ1-1	NA	TGTGCCAGCACCGATGGGGGTATTAACACTGAAGCTTTCTTT	CASTDGGINTEAFF
TRBV9	NA	TRBJ1-6	NA	TGTGCCAGCAGCGTAGATGGTAGGGTTAATTCACCCCTCCACTTT	CASSVDGRVNSPLHF
TRBV14	TRBD1	TRBJ2-5	NA	TGTGCCAGCAGCCAAGATCCGGACAGGCAAGAGACCCAGTACTTC	CASSQDPDRQETQYF
TRBV15	NA	TRBJ1-2	NA	TGTGCCACCAAACCGGGACGAGACTTCTATGGCTACACCTTC	CATKPGRDFYGYTF
TRBV28	NA	TRBJ1-1	NA	TGTGCCAGCTTTACGAACACTGAAGCTTTCTTT	CASFTNTEAFF
TRBV5-1	NA	TRBJ1-2	NA	TGCGCCAGCAGCTTGGCCGGGGCCCGGATCCTTTTAGGGCAATATGGCTACACCTTC	CASSLAGARILLGQYGYTF
TRBV9	NA	TRBJ2-2	NA	TGTGCCAGCAGACCTCTTAGATCCACCGGGGAGCTGTTTTTT	CASRPLRSTGELFF
TRBV6-5	TRBD2	TRBJ2-7	once	TGTGCCAGCAGATACGGGACTAGCGGCTACGAGCAGTACTTC	CASRYGTSGYEQYF
TRBV2	TRBD1	TRBJ1-4	NA	TGTGCCAGCCAGAGGGGGCTGGGGGAAAAACTGTTTTTT	CASQRGLGEKLFF
TRBV19	TRBD1	TRBJ1-6	once	TGTGCCAGTAGCTTCTGGGACAGGGAGAATTCACCCCTCCACTTT	CASSFWDRENSPLHF